The entry below describes one T cell receptor (beta chain). These data are taken from a study of CD8 T cells in Susac syndrome. It was with random hexamers that roughly 0.45 to 1 ug RNA was reverse transcribed. An immunoSEQ multiplex PCR generated amplified TCR beta CDR3 products spanning 54 Vbeta and 13 Jbeta. TCRdb itself ran the immunoSEQ multiplex PCR reads through MiXCR, one entry per CDR3 protein. This sample yields some 120,000 distinct CDR3 sequences, of which more than 75% are seen a single time; about 0.23% belongs to the top ten. This CDR3 has 14 residues. The germline V gene has CDR1 LGHDT and CDR2 YNNKEL (reference sequence). V gave up 4 bases and J gave up 1 base, with 11 bases separating them.

The material sequenced was CD8+ T cells from PBMCs. This chain uses TRBV3-1 with TRBJ2-7; D uncertain. This TCR derives from a human donor with multiple sclerosis. CDR3 protein: CASSLRVVSYEQYF. CDR3 nucleotide sequence: TGTGCCAGCAGCCTTCGTGTGGTTTCCTACGAGCAGTACTTC.